This TCR beta chain was found in a study of blood T cell repertoires in COVID-19. Across the whole study: The origin of the acute and convalescent COVID-19 samples was the United States, Italy and Spain.

Trimming at V came to 3 bases and at J to 8 bases, leaving 13 bases not matched to a gene. The CDR3 covers 16 residues. Germline CDR1 reads LNHNV; CDR2 reads YYDKDF (reference sequence). As processed by the authors: Amplification of reference gene primers provided the estimated nucleated cell counts. Here immunoSEQ multiplex PCR was the method, and the copy in TCRdb shows in-frame clones only, minus some. The V and J calls and the clone size are those of that table, but D and trimming were determined from the DNA. The sample carries about 440,000 clones, roughly 90% recorded once. The sample comprised peripheral blood. This sequence originates from a woman aged 30 to 39 with acute or convalescent COVID-19. This rearrangement joins TRBV15 to TRBJ2-1; TRBD1 agrees at 7 bases. The CDR3, as DNA: TGTGCCACCAGCAGCGAACCGGGACAGCAGAGGGATGAGCAGTTCTTC. This translates into CATSSEPGQQRDEQFF.